The clone carrying this T cell receptor (beta chain) was observed at least ten times. Its specificity is not known. The CDR3 totals 14 residues. CDR1 and CDR2 (germline): SGHDT, YYEEEE. Trimming took 3 bases from V and 3 from J, leaving 13 bases between them. This sample was included in a study of read filtering for tumor transcriptome and immune sequencing. Study information: Patients were about 17 male and 13 to 15 female, mean age 65.9 years, range roughly 45 to 85. By R-ISS, stages I, II and III held approximately 8, 16 and 7 patients.

Findings and caveats of the study: Compared with RNA-seq, IR-seq gave much higher clonotype depth and reliability.

Molecular barcoded adaptors covering alpha/delta and beta/gamma chains were used on about 390 ng RNA. TCRdb recomputed calls from the reads with MiXCR, one row per CDR3 protein. The table includes over 50,000 distinct CDR3 sequences, around 18% detected once. This sequence joins TRBV5-6 and TRBJ2-7; tentatively, D is TRBD2 (6 bases). Sequencing used a population of CD138-negative cells sorted from bone marrow. The receptor's source is a donor at least 40 years old with multiple myeloma. CDR3 DNA: TGTGCCAGCAGCTCCTGGGAGGCCAACTACGAGCAGTACTTC. It encodes CASSSWEANYEQYF.